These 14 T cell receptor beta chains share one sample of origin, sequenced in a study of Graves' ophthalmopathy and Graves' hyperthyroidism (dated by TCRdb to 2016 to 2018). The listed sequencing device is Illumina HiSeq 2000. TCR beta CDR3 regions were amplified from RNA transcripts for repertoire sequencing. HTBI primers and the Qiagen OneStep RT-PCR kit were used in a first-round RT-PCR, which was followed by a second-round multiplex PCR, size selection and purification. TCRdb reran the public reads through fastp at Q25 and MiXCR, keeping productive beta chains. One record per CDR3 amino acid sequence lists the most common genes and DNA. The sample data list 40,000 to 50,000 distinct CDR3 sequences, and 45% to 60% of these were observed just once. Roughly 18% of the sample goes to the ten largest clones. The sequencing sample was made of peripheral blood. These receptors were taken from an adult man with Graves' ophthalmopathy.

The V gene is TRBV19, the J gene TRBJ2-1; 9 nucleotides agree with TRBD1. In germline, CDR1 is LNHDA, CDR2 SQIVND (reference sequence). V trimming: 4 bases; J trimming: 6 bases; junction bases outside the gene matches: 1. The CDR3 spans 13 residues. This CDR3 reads CASSTTGGNEQFF. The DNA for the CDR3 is TGTGCCAGTAGTACGACAGGGGGCAATGAGCAGTTCTTC.

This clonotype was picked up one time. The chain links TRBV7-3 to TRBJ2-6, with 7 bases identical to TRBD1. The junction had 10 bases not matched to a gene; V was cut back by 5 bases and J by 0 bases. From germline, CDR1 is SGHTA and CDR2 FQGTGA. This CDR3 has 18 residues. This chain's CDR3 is CASSQVTGAGSGANVLTF. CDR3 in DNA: TGTGCCAGCAGCCAAGTAACAGGGGCGGGCTCTGGGGCCAACGTCCTGACTTTC.

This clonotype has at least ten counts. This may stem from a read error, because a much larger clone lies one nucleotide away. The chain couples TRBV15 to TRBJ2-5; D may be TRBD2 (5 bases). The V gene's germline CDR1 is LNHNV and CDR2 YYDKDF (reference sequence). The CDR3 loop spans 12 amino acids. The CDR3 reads CATGRPGWTQYF. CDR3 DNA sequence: TGTGCCACCGGCAGGCCGGGGTGGACCCAGTACTTC.

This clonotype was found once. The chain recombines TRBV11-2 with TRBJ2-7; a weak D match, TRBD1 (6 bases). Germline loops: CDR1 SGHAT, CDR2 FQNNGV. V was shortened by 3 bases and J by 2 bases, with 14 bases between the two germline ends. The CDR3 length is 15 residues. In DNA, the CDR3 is TGTGCCAGCAGCTTCGGCTTGCAGGGGACCTACGAGCAGTACGTC. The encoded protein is CASSFGLQGTYEQYV.

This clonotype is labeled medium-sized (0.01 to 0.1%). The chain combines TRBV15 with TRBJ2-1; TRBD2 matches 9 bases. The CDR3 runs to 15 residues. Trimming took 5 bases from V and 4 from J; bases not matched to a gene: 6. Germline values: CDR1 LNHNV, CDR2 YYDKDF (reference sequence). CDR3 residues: CATSPTSGIYNEQFF. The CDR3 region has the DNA TGTGCCACCAGCCCGACTAGCGGAATATACAATGAGCAGTTCTTC. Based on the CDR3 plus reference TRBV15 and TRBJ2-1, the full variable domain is DAMVIQNPRYQVTQFGKPVTLSCSQTLNHNVMYWYQQKSSQAPKLLFHYYDKDFNNEADTPDNFQSRRPNTSFCFLDIRSPGLGDTAMYLCATSPTSGIYNEQFFGPGTRLTVL.

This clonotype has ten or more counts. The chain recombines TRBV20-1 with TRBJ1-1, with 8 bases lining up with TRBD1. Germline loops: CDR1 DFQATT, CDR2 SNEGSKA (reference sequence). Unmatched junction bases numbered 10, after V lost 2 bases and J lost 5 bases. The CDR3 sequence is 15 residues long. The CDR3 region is CSARRPGQGWTEAFF. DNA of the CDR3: TGCAGTGCTAGAAGGCCAGGACAGGGTTGGACTGAAGCTTTCTTT.

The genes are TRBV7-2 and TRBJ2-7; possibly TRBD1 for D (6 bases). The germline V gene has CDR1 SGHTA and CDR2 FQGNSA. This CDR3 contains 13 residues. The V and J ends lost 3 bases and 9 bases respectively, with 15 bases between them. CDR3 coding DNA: TGTGCCAGCAGCTTGGGCCAGGGCAGGGGGCAGTACTTC. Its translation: CASSLGQGRGQYF.

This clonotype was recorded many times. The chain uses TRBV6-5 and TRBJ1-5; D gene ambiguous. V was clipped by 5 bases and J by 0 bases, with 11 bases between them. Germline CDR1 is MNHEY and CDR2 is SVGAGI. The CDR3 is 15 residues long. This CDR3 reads CASSPRRGSNQPQHF. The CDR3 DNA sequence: TGTGCCAGCAGTCCGAGACGGGGTAGCAATCAGCCCCAGCATTTT.

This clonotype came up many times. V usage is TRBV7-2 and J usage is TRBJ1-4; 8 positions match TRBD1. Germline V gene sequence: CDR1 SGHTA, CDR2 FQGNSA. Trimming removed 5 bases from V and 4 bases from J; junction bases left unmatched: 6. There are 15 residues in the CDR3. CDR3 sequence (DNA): TGTGCCAGCAGCCCCGACAGGGGAGGTAATGAAAAACTGTTTTTT. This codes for CASSPDRGGNEKLFF.

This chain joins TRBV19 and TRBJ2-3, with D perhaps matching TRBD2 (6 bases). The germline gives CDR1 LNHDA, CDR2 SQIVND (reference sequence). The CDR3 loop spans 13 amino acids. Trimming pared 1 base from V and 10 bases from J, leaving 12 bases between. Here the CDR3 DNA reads TGTGCCAGTAGTATAGGGGAGGTATTCCCGCAGTATTTT. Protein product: CASSIGEVFPQYF.

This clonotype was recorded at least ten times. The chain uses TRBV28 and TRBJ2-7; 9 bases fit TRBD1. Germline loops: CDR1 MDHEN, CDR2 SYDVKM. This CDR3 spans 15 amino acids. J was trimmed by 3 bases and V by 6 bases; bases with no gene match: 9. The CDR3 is CASRPTGTGIYEQYF. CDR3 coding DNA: TGTGCCAGCAGACCTACCGGGACAGGGATCTACGAGCAGTACTTC.

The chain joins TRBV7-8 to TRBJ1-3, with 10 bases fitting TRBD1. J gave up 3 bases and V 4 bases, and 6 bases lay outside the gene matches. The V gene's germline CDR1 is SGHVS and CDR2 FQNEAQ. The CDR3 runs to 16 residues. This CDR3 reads CASSSTGGEGGNTIYF. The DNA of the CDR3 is TGTGCCAGCAGCTCGACAGGGGGCGAGGGTGGAAACACCATATATTTT.

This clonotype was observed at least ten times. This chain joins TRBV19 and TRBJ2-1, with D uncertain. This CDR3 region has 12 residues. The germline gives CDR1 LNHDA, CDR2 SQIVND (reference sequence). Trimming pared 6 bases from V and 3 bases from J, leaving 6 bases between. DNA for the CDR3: TGTGCCAGTAGACGAGGCTACAATGAGCAGTTCTTC. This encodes CASRRGYNEQFF.

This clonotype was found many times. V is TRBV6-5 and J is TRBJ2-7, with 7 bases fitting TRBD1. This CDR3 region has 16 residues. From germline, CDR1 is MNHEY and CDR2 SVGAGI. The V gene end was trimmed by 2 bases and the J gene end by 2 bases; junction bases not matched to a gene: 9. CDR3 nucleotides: TGTGCCAGCAGTTACGCTCCGGGACAGAGAACCTACGAGCAGTACTTC. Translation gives CASSYAPGQRTYEQYF.